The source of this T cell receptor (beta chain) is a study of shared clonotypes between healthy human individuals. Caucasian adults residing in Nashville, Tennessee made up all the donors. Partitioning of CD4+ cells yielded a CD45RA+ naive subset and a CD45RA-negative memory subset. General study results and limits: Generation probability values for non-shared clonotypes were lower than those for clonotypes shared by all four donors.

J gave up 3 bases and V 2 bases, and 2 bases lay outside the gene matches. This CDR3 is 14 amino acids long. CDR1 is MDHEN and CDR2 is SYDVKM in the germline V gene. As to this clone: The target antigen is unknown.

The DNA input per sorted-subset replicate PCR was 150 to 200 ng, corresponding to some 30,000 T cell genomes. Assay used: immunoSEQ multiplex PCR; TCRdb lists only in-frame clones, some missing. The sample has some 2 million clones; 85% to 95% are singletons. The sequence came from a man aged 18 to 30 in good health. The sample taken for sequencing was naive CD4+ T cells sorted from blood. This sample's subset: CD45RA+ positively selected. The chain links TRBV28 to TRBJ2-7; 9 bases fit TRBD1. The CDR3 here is CASSLGDRVYEQYF. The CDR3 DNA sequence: TGTGCCAGCAGTTTAGGGGACAGGGTCTACGAGCAGTACTTC. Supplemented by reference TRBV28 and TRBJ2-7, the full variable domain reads DVKVTQSSRYLVKRTGEKVFLECVQDMDHENMFWYRQDPGLGLRLIYFSYDVKMKEKGDIPEGYSVSREKKERFSLILESASTNQTSMYLCASSLGDRVYEQYFGPGTRLTVT.